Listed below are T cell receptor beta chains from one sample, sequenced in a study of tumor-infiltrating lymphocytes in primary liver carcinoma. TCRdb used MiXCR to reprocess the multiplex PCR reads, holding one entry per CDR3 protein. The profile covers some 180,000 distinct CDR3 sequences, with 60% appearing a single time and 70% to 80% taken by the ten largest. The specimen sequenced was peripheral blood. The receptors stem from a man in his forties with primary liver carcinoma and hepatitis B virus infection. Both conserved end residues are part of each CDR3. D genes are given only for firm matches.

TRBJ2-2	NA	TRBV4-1	CASSQGGLGVTGELLF
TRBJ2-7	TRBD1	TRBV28	CASSLTGGRYEQYF
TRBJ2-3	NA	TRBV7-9	CASSSSREPTDTQYF
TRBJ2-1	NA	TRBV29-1	CSAGSESSYNGQFF
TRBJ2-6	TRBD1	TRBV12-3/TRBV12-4	CASSLPDRVILTF
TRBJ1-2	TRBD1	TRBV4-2	CASSQEGQGGNYGYTF
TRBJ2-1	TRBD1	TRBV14	CASSQHGDRGWNEQFF
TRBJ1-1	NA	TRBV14	CDSSQTGRKLNTEAFF
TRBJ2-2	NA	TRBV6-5	CASSYGDLVTGELFF
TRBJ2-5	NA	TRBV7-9	CASSFNSVGWETQYF
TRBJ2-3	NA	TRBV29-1	CSAIRYEGEYTQYF
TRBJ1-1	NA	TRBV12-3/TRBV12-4	CASTLGGLRGTEAFF
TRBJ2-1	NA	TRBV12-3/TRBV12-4	CASSFGRTTFNEQFF
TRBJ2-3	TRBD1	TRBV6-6	CARSSAGQGRIWADTQYF
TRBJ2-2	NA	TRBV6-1	CASSDGQTGELFF
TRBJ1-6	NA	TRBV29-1	CSVGAEPGSPPHF
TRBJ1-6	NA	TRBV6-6	CASSYGGHNNSQLHF
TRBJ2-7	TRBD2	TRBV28	CASSLLAGYYEQYF
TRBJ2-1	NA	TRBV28	CASSPGSVKQFF